The clone carrying this T cell receptor beta chain has only a few counts. After removal of 6 bases from V and 10 bases from J, the junction contained 7 bases not matched to a gene. Germline CDR1 reads MDHEN; CDR2 reads SYDVKM. There are 14 residues in the CDR3. This sample was included in a study of blood T cell repertoires in COVID-19. Study summary: The United States, Italy and Spain were the sources of the acute and convalescent COVID-19 samples. PBMCs, B-cell-depleted T cells, or T cells were the source of the cDNA or gDNA that made up the material.

Methods used by the authors: Amplifying reference gene primers gave estimates of nucleated cell counts. Sequencing used immunoSEQ multiplex PCR; TCRdb keeps in-frame clones, though not all of them. Clonal size and the V and J genes are those of that table, whereas D and trimming came from the DNA. Of under 100,000 clones in the sample, around 90% were seen once. This TCR was sampled from a man aged 50 to 60 with active COVID-19. The rearrangement joins TRBV28 to TRBJ1-6; TRBD1 matches at 9 bases. Sequencing was performed on peripheral blood. The CDR3 reads CASSAGQGSSPLHF. CDR3 DNA sequence: TGTGCCAGCAGCGCCGGACAGGGGAGCTCACCCCTCCACTTT.